This T cell receptor beta chain is drawn from a study of blood T cell repertoires in COVID-19. Study in general: In each case, the material was cDNA or gDNA derived from T cells, B-cell-depleted T cells, or PBMCs.

Cohorts were determined from participant-reported clinical history. The CDR3 totals 16 residues. Germline V gives CDR1 MGHRA, CDR2 YSYEKL. Trimming stripped 6 bases from V and 5 bases from J, with 22 bases between. Clones were sequenced by immunoSEQ multiplex PCR, and TCRdb holds only the in-frame ones, with some missing. The data hold some 300,000 clones, with nearly 90% observed a single time. What was sequenced was PBMCs or T cells enriched from blood (not recorded which). The sequence came from a woman younger than 45 who had recovered from COVID-19. The rearrangement uses TRBV4-1 and TRBJ2-5, with TRBD2 as a possible D gene (7 bases). The CDR3 DNA follows: TGCGCCAGCAGGGAAATTGGGGGGGCGCGTCCGGAGACCCAGTACTTC. Translation gives CASREIGGARPETQYF.